This TCR beta chain was recovered during a study of cytomegalovirus exposure and HLA in healthy donors. V shed 3 bases and J shed 7 bases, with 9 bases lying between them. In germline, CDR1 is GTSNPN, CDR2 SVGIG (reference sequence). This CDR3 region has 12 residues. Study results and limitations: A previous analysis found most TCR beta V segments productive roughly 87% or roughly 30% of the time. CMV serostatus was the sole immune exposure data available.

About this clone: Its antigen is not known.

Use of 60 Vbeta and 13 Jbeta primers characterized the PCR. Sequencing used immunoSEQ multiplex PCR; TCRdb keeps in-frame clones, though not all of them. This table has fewer than 250,000 clones, 75% to 85% appearing once. Sequencing input: PBMCs. The clonotype originates from a woman in her 30s in good health and CMV-seropositive. V is TRBV30 and J is TRBJ1-4; possibly TRBD1 for D (6 bases). The CDR3: CAWSQGREKLFF. Here the CDR3 DNA reads TGTGCCTGGAGCCAGGGGCGTGAAAAACTGTTTTTT.